Presented here are 7 T cell receptor beta chains from one specimen sequenced in a study of cytomegalovirus exposure and HLA in healthy donors. The primer mix had 60 Vbeta and 13 Jbeta primers. Produced via immunoSEQ multiplex PCR; TCRdb's table is partial and in-frame only. The table includes more than 45,000 clones, around 68% detected once. The sample comprised PBMCs. These TCRs come from a man in his thirties or forties in good health and CMV-seronegative.

The chain links TRBV5-1 to TRBJ2-7; unclear D gene. Germline V gene data show CDR1 as SGHRS and CDR2 as YFSETQ. V shed 0 bases and J shed 6 bases, with 10 bases lying between them. CDR3 length: 13 residues. The CDR3 reads CASSLVSVGEQYF. CDR3 coding DNA: TGCGCCAGCAGCTTGGTCTCGGTCGGCGAGCAGTACTTC. Filled out from reference TRBV5-1 and TRBJ2-7, the complete variable domain reads KAGVTQTPRYLIKTRGQQVTLSCSPISGHRSVSWYQQTPGQGLQFLFEYFSETQRNKGNFPGRFSGRQFSNSRSEMNVSTLELGDSALYLCASSLVSVGEQYFGPGTRLTVT.

V gene TRBV5-5 combines with J gene TRBJ2-7, with TRBD2 matching 7 bases. This CDR3 is built from 16 residues. CDR1 and CDR2 (germline): SGHKS, YYEKEE (reference sequence). The J segment lost 3 bases and the V segment lost 0 bases, leaving 9 bases of the junction unmatched. This CDR3 is CASSLVASGGDYEQYF. DNA of the CDR3: TGTGCCAGCAGCTTGGTAGCTAGCGGTGGGGACTACGAGCAGTACTTC. Supplemented by reference TRBV5-5 and TRBJ2-7, the full variable domain reads DAGVTQSPTHLIKTRGQQVTLRCSPISGHKSVSWYQQVLGQGPQFIFQYYEKEERGRGNFPDRFSARQFPNYSSELNVNALLLGDSALYLCASSLVASGGDYEQYFGPGTRLTVT.

As for this clone: The germline gene is not matched at one end of the junction; a read error may be the cause. The V call is TRBV27, the J call TRBJ2-7; D may be TRBD1 (6 bases). This CDR3 comprises 12 residues. Germline V gene lookup returns CDR1 MNHEY and CDR2 SMNVEV (reference sequence). The CDR3 DNA sequence: TGTGCCAGCAGCCCAAATGTGGGGACATTGAACTTC. The encoded protein is CASSPNVGTLNF.

The V gene is TRBV4-2, the J gene TRBJ2-2, with 7 bases that match TRBD2. CDR3 length: 16 amino acids. Looked up from germline, CDR1 is LGHNA and CDR2 is YNFKEQ. J was trimmed by 5 bases and V by 1 base; bases with no gene match: 7. The CDR3 loop reads CASSQGASGGTGELFF. The CDR3, as DNA: TGTGCCAGCAGCCAAGGTGCTAGCGGAGGGACCGGGGAGCTGTTTTTT.

The CDR3 protein is CASSEGAGGRGELFF. The CDR3 region has the DNA TGTGCCAGCAGTGAAGGAGCGGGAGGTCGCGGGGAGCTGTTTTTT. The rearrangement links TRBV6-4 to TRBJ2-2; 9 bases map to TRBD2. Unmatched junction bases numbered 6, after V lost 3 bases and J lost 7 bases. This CDR3 is built from 15 residues. CDR1 and CDR2 (germline): MRHNA, SNTAGT.

V gene TRBV27 combines with J gene TRBJ1-1; 7 bases fit TRBD1. The germline V gene encodes CDR1 MNHEY and CDR2 SMNVEV (reference sequence). V gave up 2 bases and J gave up 0 bases; unmatched junction bases: 3. This CDR3 contains 15 residues. CDR3 DNA: TGTGCCAGCAGTTTACGGGGACAGTTGAACACTGAAGCTTTCTTT. It encodes CASSLRGQLNTEAFF.

The rearrangement links TRBV30 to TRBJ1-5; TRBD1 might be the D (6 bases). Trimming took 2 bases from V and 5 from J, leaving 16 bases between them. The germline V gene has CDR1 GTSNPN and CDR2 SVGIG (reference sequence). This CDR3 contains 15 residues. CDR3 sequence: CAWSSGTYNDQPQHF. As DNA, the CDR3 is TGTGCCTGGAGTTCCGGGACATACAATGATCAGCCCCAGCATTTT.